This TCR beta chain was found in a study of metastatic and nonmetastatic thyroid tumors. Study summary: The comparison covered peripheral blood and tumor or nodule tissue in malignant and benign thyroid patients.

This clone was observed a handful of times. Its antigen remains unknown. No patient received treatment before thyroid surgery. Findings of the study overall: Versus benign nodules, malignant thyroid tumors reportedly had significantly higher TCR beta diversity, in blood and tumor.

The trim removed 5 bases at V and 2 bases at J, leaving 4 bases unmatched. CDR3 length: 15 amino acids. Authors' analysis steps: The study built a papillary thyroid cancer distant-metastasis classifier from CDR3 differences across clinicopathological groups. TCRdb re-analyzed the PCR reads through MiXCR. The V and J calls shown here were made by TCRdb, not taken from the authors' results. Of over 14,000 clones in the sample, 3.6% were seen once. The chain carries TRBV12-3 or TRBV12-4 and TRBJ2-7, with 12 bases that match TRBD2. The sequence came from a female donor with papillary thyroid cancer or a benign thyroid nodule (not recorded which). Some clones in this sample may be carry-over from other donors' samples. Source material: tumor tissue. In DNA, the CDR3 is TGTGCCAGCAGTCCCAGACTAGCGGGAGCCTACGAGCAGTACTTC. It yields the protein CASSPRLAGAYEQYF.